A selection of T cell receptor beta chains follows, all from one sample in a study of blood T cell repertoires in COVID-19. Sequencing used immunoSEQ multiplex PCR; TCRdb keeps in-frame clones, though not all of them. Counted here are roughly 180,000 clones, over 75% occurring once; the ten biggest clones make up about 1.2%. Material for sequencing was peripheral blood. The origin of the receptors is a man aged 55 to 69 who had recovered from COVID-19. The CDR3 runs from the conserved cysteine through the conserved F or W. Fields, in order: V gene, D gene, CDR3 protein. The D gene is left open where the match is weak.

>TRBV10-3|NA
CAISESEATNEKLFF
>TRBV4-3|TRBD1
CASSQDRTGHGYTF
>TRBV11-1|NA
CASSPLSAASGEGFF
>TRBV9|NA
CASSLGWGSAYNEQFF
>TRBV5-4|NA
CASSLGGHTEAFF
>TRBV18|TRBD1
CASSPEGQAKPLTF
>TRBV7-3|NA
CASSETGFPGNTIYF
>TRBV2|NA
CASKQGEVGTEAFF
>TRBV15|NA
CATSRDLNQPQHF
>TRBV7-2|TRBD1
CASSTGQGNQPQHF
>TRBV5-1|NA
CASSLGLPAGGYTF
>TRBV10-3|NA
CAISEGRDSGTEAFF
>TRBV27|NA
CASGLPGYNSPLHF
>TRBV18|TRBD2
CASSPSEAGGPNEQFF
>TRBV4-1|NA
CASSQGARVVNEQFF
>TRBV9|TRBD1
CASSSEGTGGTGELFF
>TRBV5-6|TRBD1
CASSYRTGANSPLHF
>TRBV9|NA
CASSVGATTALLETQYF
>TRBV7-2|TRBD1
CASSLTQGSTEAFF
>TRBV6-5|NA
CASLRDTYEQYF
>TRBV27|NA
CASSSPSGSGFGGANVLTF
>TRBV5-6|NA
CASSLAGSLYQETQYF
>TRBV4-2|NA
CASSPQTSSGELFF
>TRBV27|NA
CASTLTGSRVGTGELFF
>TRBV12-3/TRBV12-4|NA
CASSPLWEKLFF
>TRBV18|NA
CASSFSENTEAFF
>TRBV6-5|NA
CASSSQGRKNTEAFF
>TRBV5-1|TRBD1
CASSLSPGGFEQYF
>TRBV7-2|TRBD1
CASSQSISGTGPSKETQYF
>TRBV18|NA
CASSPGQDHGYTF
>TRBV7-9|NA
CASSFSSSGNTIYF
>TRBV12-3/TRBV12-4|NA
CASSLERNGYTF
>TRBV5-1|TRBD2
CASSDPSGDTDTQYF
>TRBV19|NA
CASSPAPGGETQYF
>TRBV7-2|NA
CASSLARSYNEQFF
>TRBV30|TRBD1
CAWSVQGETSHF
>TRBV4-2|NA
CASSQGLADTDTQYF
>TRBV7-8|NA
CASSLIPQGNTEAFF
>TRBV6-5|NA
CASSIGRGAPQHF
>TRBV19|TRBD1
CASSLLFGLGTAFPGYTF
>TRBV10-3|TRBD1
CAISDWDRVNYGYTF
>TRBV7-2|NA
CASSLGTNNEQFF
>TRBV7-2|TRBD1
CASSPDRDYGYTF
>TRBV29-1|TRBD1
CSVQTGGYEQYF
>TRBV5-6|TRBD2
CASSSGGVPQETQYF
>TRBV11-3|TRBD2
CASSPGRGGANTGELFF
>TRBV20-1|NA
CSATRETQYF
>TRBV5-1|TRBD2
CASSLGLAAYNEQFF
>TRBV6-5|NA
CASSYSPGPYEQYF
>TRBV13|NA
CASSLVGSSYNEQFF
>TRBV7-2|NA
CASSFQTGSGETQYF
>TRBV27|TRBD1
CASRDTGARETQYF
>TRBV3-1/TRBV3-2|TRBD2
CASSQDTSGGDETQYF
>TRBV6-5|NA
CASIPNGGMYEQYF
>TRBV5-4|NA
CASNLGGSYNEQFF
>TRBV24-1|TRBD2
CATSDWASGATGELFF
>TRBV5-1|TRBD1
CASSLVKTGGNQYGYTF